A single sample is the source of the 24 T cell receptor beta chains below, sequenced in a study of T cells in Graves' hyperthyroidism and ophthalmopathy. RNA transcripts gave rise to amplified TCR beta CDR3 regions. The HTBI primer set was used in a first-round RT-PCR of the TCR CDR3. TCRdb redid the calling of the multiplex PCR reads with MiXCR, one entry per CDR3 protein. The sample carries approximately 640,000 distinct CDR3 sequences, roughly 46% recorded once. The source material was peripheral blood or thyroid tissue (not recorded which). These receptors were taken from an adult man with Graves' disease, either hyperthyroidism or ophthalmopathy (not recorded which).

This clonotype has just one count. A much larger clone lies one base from this, so it may be a read error. The V and J genes are TRBV29-1 and TRBJ1-1, with a weak D call TRBD1 (5 bases). The CDR3 runs 13 residues. The V gene's germline CDR1 is SQVTM and CDR2 ANQGSEA. The CDR3 nucleotides read TGCAGCGTAACCGGGACCGTGAACACTGAAGCTTCCTTT. The encoded protein is CSVTGTVNTEASF.

The chain employs TRBV12-3 or TRBV12-4 and TRBJ1-4; TRBD1 might be the D (5 bases). The CDR3 sequence is 14 residues long. V lost 6 bases and J 7 bases, leaving 15 bases between the germline ends. CDR3 protein: CASRLHQGSEKLFF. The CDR3, as DNA: TGTGCCAGCAGGCTACATCAGGGAAGTGAAAAACTGTTTTTT.

The table lists this clonotype with a few counts. V usage is TRBV29-1 and J usage is TRBJ2-2; 8 bases are a match to TRBD1. J lost 4 bases, V lost 1 base, and 8 bases had no gene match. Per the germline V gene, CDR1 is SQVTM and CDR2 is ANQGSEA. The CDR3 runs 16 residues. Here the CDR3 reads CSVEAARQGATGELFF. The CDR3 DNA sequence: TGCAGCGTTGAAGCAGCGCGTCAGGGGGCCACCGGGGAGCTGTTTTTT.

This clonotype was observed a handful of times. The chain links TRBV7-9 to TRBJ1-4; the D gene is possibly TRBD1 (6 bases). With 4 bases removed from V and 6 bases from J, the gap between germline ends came to 15 bases. The germline V gene encodes CDR1 SEHNR and CDR2 FQNEAQ (reference sequence). The CDR3 is 15 amino acids. CDR3: CASSSPAGDDEKLFF. The CDR3 DNA reads as TGTGCCAGCAGCTCCCCGGCAGGGGACGATGAAAAACTGTTTTTT.

J is TRBJ1-2 and V is TRBV7-2; TRBD1 matches 10 bases. The V segment lost 6 bases and the J segment 7 bases; nucleotides outside the gene matches: 8. The CDR3 extends over 14 amino acids. Germline values: CDR1 SGHTA, CDR2 FQGNSA. The CDR3 coding sequence is TGTGCCAGCAGGTTGACAGGGGGCTTATCTGGCTACACCTTC. Translating gives CASRLTGGLSGYTF.

This chain connects TRBV2 to TRBJ1-2, with 12 bases aligning to TRBD1. Germline CDR1 and CDR2: SNHLY and FYNNEI. V lost 4 bases, J lost 7 bases, and 4 bases stayed unmatched. This CDR3 spans 14 amino acids. The CDR3 DNA is TGTGCCAGCAGTGCAGGGACAGGGGGCAGTGGCTACACCTTC. Translating it yields CASSAGTGGSGYTF.

The sample holds a few counts of this clonotype. The chain combines TRBV2 with TRBJ2-2; D unresolved. The CDR3 totals 13 residues. Trimming shortened V by 6 bases and J by 7 bases, and 12 bases separated the two germline ends. From germline, CDR1 is SNHLY and CDR2 FYNNEI. DNA of the CDR3: TGTGCCAGCAGGGTCGGCCTCTTCGGGGAGCTGTTTTTT. Residues: CASRVGLFGELFF.

A note on this clonotype: At one end, the junction sequence differs from germline, possibly due to a read error. The chain combines TRBV7-2 with TRBJ2-5; D may be TRBD1 or TRBD2 (6 bases each). The CDR3 runs 15 residues. Germline values: CDR1 SGHTA, CDR2 FQGNSA. The CDR3 sequence: CASSLLRGPQGTQYF. DNA for the CDR3: TGTGCCAGCAGCTTACTCCGGGGGCCGCAAGGGACCCAGTACTTC.

This clonotype was counted only a few times. The chain joins TRBV3-1 to TRBJ2-5; no definite D call. The germline V gene has CDR1 LGHDT and CDR2 YNNKEL (reference sequence). Deletions cut 1 base from V and 1 base from J, with 1 base between. The CDR3 consists of 12 residues. This chain's CDR3 is CASSQAQETQYF. DNA for the CDR3: TGTGCCAGCAGCCAAGCCCAAGAGACCCAGTACTTC.

This clonotype came up a few times. The CDR3 bases are TGTGCCAGTAGTCCTCAGGCAGGGGGCCCCACTGAAGCTTTCTTT. Its protein is CASSPQAGGPTEAFF. V and J are TRBV19 and TRBJ1-1; 8 positions match TRBD1. Germline V gives CDR1 LNHDA, CDR2 SQIVND (reference sequence). J was trimmed by 4 bases and V by 5 bases; bases with no gene match: 9. There are 15 residues in the CDR3.

This clonotype turned up a few times. V is TRBV7-9 and J is TRBJ1-1; D may be TRBD1 (5 bases). The CDR3 contains 14 residues. V gave up 5 bases and J gave up 12 bases, with 22 bases separating them. The germline gives CDR1 SEHNR, CDR2 FQNEAQ (reference sequence). The CDR3 coding sequence is TGTGCCAGCAGCCAAGTTCCAGGGCTCGGTGTGACTTTCTTT. It codes for CASSQVPGLGVTFF.

This clonotype is a singleton in its sample. A much larger clone lies one base from this, so it may be a read error. J is TRBJ2-5 and V is TRBV20-1, with no clear D. The CDR3 runs 13 residues. Germline CDR1 reads DFQATT; CDR2 reads SNEGSKA (reference sequence). Trimming left V 5 bases short and J 3 bases short, with 13 bases between. CDR3 nucleotide sequence: TGCAGTGCTCGTCCCACGGCCAAAGAGACCCAGTACTTC. This sequence encodes CSARPTAKETQYF.

In this sample, this clonotype turned up many times. The chain joins TRBV19 to TRBJ1-4, with unresolved D. The germline V gene has CDR1 LNHDA and CDR2 SQIVND (reference sequence). Trimming cost V 5 bases and J 8 bases, with 18 bases left between them. This CDR3 contains 15 residues. The CDR3: CASSPGPGMSEKLFF. The CDR3 DNA is TGTGCCAGTAGTCCCGGACCGGGGATGAGCGAAAAACTGTTTTTT.

On this clonotype itself: A much larger clonotype is one base distant, so this may be a read error. V gene TRBV7-2 combines with J gene TRBJ2-7; possible D gene TRBD1, 5 bases. CDR3 length equals 13 residues. Per germline, CDR1 SGHTA and CDR2 FQGNSA. This CDR3 is CASNLQAPYEQYF. CDR3 DNA: TGTGCCAGCAACTTACAGGCGCCCTACGAGCAGTACTTC.

This clonotype was counted ten times or more. The chain recombines TRBV29-1 with TRBJ1-1; no reliable D call. The CDR3 loop spans 11 amino acids. The V gene's germline CDR1 is SQVTM and CDR2 ANQGSEA. The chain's CDR3 is CSPQHPTEAFF. DNA of the CDR3: TGCAGTCCGCAACATCCCACTGAAGCTTTCTTT.

This clonotype was seen at least ten times. This chain connects TRBV2 to TRBJ2-7; 9 bases match TRBD1. The CDR3 extends over 12 amino acids. CDR1 and CDR2 from the germline V gene are SNHLY and FYNNEI. The V segment lost 6 bases and the J segment 6 bases; nucleotides outside the gene matches: 3. CDR3 DNA sequence: TGTGCCAGCAGGGGGACAGGGACCGAGCAGTACTTC. Translation: CASRGTGTEQYF. Full variable domain (outside the CDR3, taken from reference TRBV2 and TRBJ2-7): EPEVTQTPSHQVTQMGQEVILRCVPISNHLYFYWYRQILGQKVEFLVSFYNNEISEKSEIFDDQFSVERPDGSNFTLKIRSTKLEDSAMYFCASRGTGTEQYFGPGTRLTVT.

This clonotype was detected many times. The J gene is TRBJ1-4, the V gene TRBV12-3 or TRBV12-4, with a possible D match to TRBD1 (6 bases). The CDR3 is made up of 14 amino acids. V lost 5 bases, J lost 12 bases, and 19 bases lay in between. CDR3 bases: TGTGCCAGCAGTCAGATACAGGGATCTGACGAACTGTTTTTT. Translated, it gives CASSQIQGSDELFF.

This CDR3 reads CASRGREDQPQHF. The CDR3 nucleotides are TGTGCCAGCAGGGGGCGAGAGGATCAGCCCCAGCATTTT. This chain links TRBV12-3 or TRBV12-4 with TRBJ1-5; a weak D match, TRBD1 (5 bases). V dropped 6 bases and J dropped 5 bases, with 11 bases sitting between them. There are 13 residues in the CDR3.

The rearrangement uses TRBV10-3 and TRBJ2-5; D is perhaps TRBD1 (5 bases). Germline CDR1 ENHRY, CDR2 SYGVKD. V was shortened by 10 bases and J by 1 base, with 13 bases between the two germline ends. The CDR3 runs to 13 residues. The CDR3 spells CASQRQPQETQYF. CDR3 nucleotide sequence: TGTGCCAGCCAAAGACAGCCCCAAGAGACCCAGTACTTC.

In this sample, this clonotype turned up many times. This sequence joins TRBV20-1 and TRBJ1-6; D remains ambiguous. Germline values: CDR1 DFQATT, CDR2 SNEGSKA (reference sequence). V lost 4 bases to trimming and J lost 11 bases, with 12 bases between them. The CDR3 spans 12 residues. The CDR3 sequence is CSATGPTTPLHF. In DNA form, the CDR3 reads TGCAGTGCTACCGGACCTACTACACCCCTCCACTTT.

This clonotype has more than one count but fewer than ten. The chain employs TRBV19 and TRBJ1-1, with D tentatively TRBD1 (5 bases). This CDR3 has 13 residues. V shed 10 bases and J shed 3 bases, with 15 bases lying between them. Germline-derived CDR1 and CDR2 are LNHDA and SQIVND (reference sequence). The CDR3 region has the DNA TGTGCCACCCGGGGAGGGGTGGACACTGAAGCTTTCTTT. It encodes CATRGGVDTEAFF.

This clonotype occurred once. The chain combines TRBV29-1 with TRBJ1-2; 7 bases agree with TRBD1. This CDR3 contains 13 residues. Germline V lookup: CDR1 SQVTM, CDR2 ANQGSEA. Losses at the gene ends were 8 bases for V and 1 base for J; bases not matched to a gene: 7. The CDR3 protein is CSQRQGRNYGYTF. The CDR3 DNA reads as TGCAGCCAGAGACAGGGTCGTAACTATGGCTACACCTTC.

The chain carries TRBV2 and TRBJ2-5; 9 bases are shared with TRBD1. Looked up from germline, CDR1 is SNHLY and CDR2 is FYNNEI. Trimming cost V 5 bases and J 9 bases; bases outside gene matches: 10. This CDR3 comprises 14 residues. The DNA for the CDR3 is TGTGCCAGCAGTTCGCCACAGGGGGCTCAGCCCCAGTACTTC. Translating gives CASSSPQGAQPQYF.

The sample holds many counts of this clonotype. It may be a read error: a sequence one base away is much more abundant. CDR3 amino acids: CATRKTSDEKLFF. CDR3 DNA sequence: TGTGCCACCAGGAAGACAAGTGATGAAAAACTGTTTTTT. This chain joins TRBV15 and TRBJ1-4, with D uncertain. Trimming stripped 6 bases from V and 6 bases from J, with 11 bases between. From germline, CDR1 is LNHNV and CDR2 YYDKDF (reference sequence). The CDR3 is 13 residues long.